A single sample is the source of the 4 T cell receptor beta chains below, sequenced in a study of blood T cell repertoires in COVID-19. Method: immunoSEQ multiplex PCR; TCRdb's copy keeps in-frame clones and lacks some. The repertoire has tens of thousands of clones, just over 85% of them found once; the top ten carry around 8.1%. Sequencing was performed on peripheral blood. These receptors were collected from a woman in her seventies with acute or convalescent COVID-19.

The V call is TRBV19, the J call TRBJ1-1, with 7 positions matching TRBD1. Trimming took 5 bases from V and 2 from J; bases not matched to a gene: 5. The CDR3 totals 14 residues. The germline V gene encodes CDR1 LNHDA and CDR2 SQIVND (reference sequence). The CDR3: CASSHRDRNTEAFF. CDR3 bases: TGTGCCAGTAGTCACCGGGACAGAAACACTGAAGCTTTCTTT.

CDR3 sequence: CASSNPRTGGYGYTF. CDR3 in DNA: TGTGCCAGCAGCAATCCTAGGACAGGGGGATATGGCTACACCTTC. The V and J genes are TRBV21-1 and TRBJ1-2; TRBD1 is taken as the D call from the table, unchecked against the DNA. TRBV21-1 is labeled a pseudogene. The CDR3 loop spans 15 amino acids.

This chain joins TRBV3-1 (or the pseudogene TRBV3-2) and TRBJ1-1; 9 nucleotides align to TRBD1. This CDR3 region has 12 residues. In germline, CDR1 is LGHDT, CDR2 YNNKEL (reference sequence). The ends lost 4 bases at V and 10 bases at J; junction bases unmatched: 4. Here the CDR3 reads CASSLRTGAAFF. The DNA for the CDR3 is TGTGCCAGCAGCCTCCGGACAGGGGCAGCTTTCTTT.

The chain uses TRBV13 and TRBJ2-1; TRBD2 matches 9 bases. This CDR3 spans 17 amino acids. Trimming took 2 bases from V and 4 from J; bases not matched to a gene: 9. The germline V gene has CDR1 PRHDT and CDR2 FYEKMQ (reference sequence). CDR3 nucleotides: TGTGCCAGCAGCTTATCTCCTAGCGGGAATTTTTACAATGAGCAGTTCTTC. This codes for CASSLSPSGNFYNEQFF. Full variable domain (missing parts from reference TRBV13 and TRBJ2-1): AAGVIQSPRHLIKEKRETATLKCYPIPRHDTVYWYQQGPGQDPQFLISFYEKMQSDKGSIPDRFSAQQFSDYHSELNMSSLELGDSALYFCASSLSPSGNFYNEQFFGPGTRLTVL.